This entry features one T cell receptor beta chain sequence. This CDR3 spans 16 amino acids. Trimming removed 0 bases at V and 0 bases at J, with 9 bases between. This entry is derived from a study of T cell responses to AZD1222 COVID-19 vaccine. Generated by immunoSEQ multiplex PCR, the TCRdb table keeps only in-frame clones and is missing some. The table lists roughly 120,000 clones, 70% to 85% of them singletons, with approximately 5.9% in the top ten. The sequences come from peripheral blood, collected on day 0 of AZD1222 vaccination. The rearrangement joins TRBV23-1 to TRBJ1-3; perhaps TRBD1 as D (5 bases). TRBV23-1 is known as an ORF, though its function is uncertain. The source of this sequence is an adult in good health. In nucleotides, the CDR3 is TGCGCCAGCAGTCAATCATGTAGGGGCTCTGGAAACACCATATATTTT. It encodes CASSQSCRGSGNTIYF.